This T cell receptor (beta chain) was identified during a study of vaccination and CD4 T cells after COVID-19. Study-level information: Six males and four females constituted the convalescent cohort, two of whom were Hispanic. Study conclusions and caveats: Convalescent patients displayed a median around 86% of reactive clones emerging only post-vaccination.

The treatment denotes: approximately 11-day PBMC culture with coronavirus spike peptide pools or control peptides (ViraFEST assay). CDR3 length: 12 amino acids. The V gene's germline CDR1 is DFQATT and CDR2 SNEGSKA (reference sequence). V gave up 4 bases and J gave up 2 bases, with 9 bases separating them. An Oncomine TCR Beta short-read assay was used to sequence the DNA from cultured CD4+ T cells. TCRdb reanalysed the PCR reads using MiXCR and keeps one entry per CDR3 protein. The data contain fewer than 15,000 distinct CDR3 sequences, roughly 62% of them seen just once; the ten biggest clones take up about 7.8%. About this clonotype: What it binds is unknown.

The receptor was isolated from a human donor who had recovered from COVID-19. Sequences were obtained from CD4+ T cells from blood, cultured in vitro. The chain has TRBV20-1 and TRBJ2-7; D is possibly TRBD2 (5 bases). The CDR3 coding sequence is TGCAGTGCTAACCGGGAAACCTACGAGCAGTACTTC. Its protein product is CSANRETYEQYF.